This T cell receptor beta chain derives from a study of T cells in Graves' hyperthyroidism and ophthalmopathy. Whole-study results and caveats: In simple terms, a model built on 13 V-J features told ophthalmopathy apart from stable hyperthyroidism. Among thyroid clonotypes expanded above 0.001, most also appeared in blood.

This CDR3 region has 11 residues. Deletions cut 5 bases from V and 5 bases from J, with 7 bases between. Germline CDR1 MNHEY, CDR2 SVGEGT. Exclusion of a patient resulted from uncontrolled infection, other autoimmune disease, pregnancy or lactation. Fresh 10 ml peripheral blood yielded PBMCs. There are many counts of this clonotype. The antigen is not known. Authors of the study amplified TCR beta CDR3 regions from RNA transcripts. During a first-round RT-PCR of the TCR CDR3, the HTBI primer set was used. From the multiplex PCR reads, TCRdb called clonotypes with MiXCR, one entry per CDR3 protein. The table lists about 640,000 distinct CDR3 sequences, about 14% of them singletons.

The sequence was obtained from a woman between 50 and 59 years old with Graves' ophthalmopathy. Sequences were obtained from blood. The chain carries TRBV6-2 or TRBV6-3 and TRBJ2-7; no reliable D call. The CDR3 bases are TGTGCCAGCAGTCCACTCGACGAGCAGTACTTC. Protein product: CASSPLDEQYF.